The 3 T cell receptor gamma chains in this list originate from one sample, sequenced in a study of gamma-delta chains in newborns, infants, children. TCRdb reanalysed the reads with CATT. Of under 3,000 gamma-chain clones in the sample, about 40% are singletons; the top ten hold approximately 4.4%. Source material: blood. Receptor source: a child who was a newborn, infant or young child, either healthy, febrile or measles-vaccinated (not recorded which).

Worth noting for this clone: This same CDR3 is encoded by further DNA sequences in the sample. The J gene is TRGJP, the V gene TRGV9. TCRdb leaves out the J gene; it was filled in here by matching the DNA to germline. The CDR3 length is 16 residues. V lost 3 bases, J lost 4 bases, and 3 bases stayed unmatched. The germline V gene encodes CDR1 GITISATS and CDR2 ISYDGTV (reference sequence). The CDR3 DNA is TGTGCCTTGTGGGAGATACAAGAGTTGGGCAAAAAAATCAAGGTATTT. Translation: CALWEIQELGKKIKVF.

This clone was counted a few times. Other DNA sequences in the sample encode the same CDR3. J is TRGJ1 or TRGJ2 and V is TRGV2. Here the J gene was assigned by germline matching of the DNA, as TCRdb has none. Germline-derived CDR1 and CDR2 are EGSNGY and YDSYNSKV. The CDR3 spans 13 residues. V was pared by 0 bases and J by 4 bases, with 3 bases of the junction left unmatched. Here the CDR3 reads CATWDGHYYKKLF. CDR3 in DNA: TGTGCCACCTGGGACGGGCACTATTATAAGAAACTCTTT.

The chain links TRGV4 to TRGJ1 or TRGJ2. Here the J gene came from matching the DNA to germline, since TCRdb omits it. Germline V gene data show CDR1 as EGSTGY and CDR2 as YDSYTSSV. This CDR3 contains 11 residues. The V segment lost 1 base and the J segment 11 bases; nucleotides outside the gene matches: 5. In DNA, the CDR3 is TGTGCCACCTGGGATGGTTCGGAGAAACTCTTT. Amino acids: CATWDGSEKLF.